Listed below are T cell receptor beta chains from one sample, sequenced in a study of CD8+CD57+ T cells in acquired aplastic anemia. TCRdb used MiXCR to reprocess the reads, holding one entry per CDR3 protein. The sample includes 180,000 or so distinct CDR3 sequences, approximately 52% of them seen just once. Material for sequencing was sorted CD4+, CD8+, or CD8+CD57+ T cells (not recorded which) from PBMCs. The source is a human donor with aplastic anemia. Both conserved end residues are trimmed from each CDR3.

V gene	J gene	CDR3 length	CDR3 protein
TRBV2	TRBJ1-4	11	AGGEATNEKLF
TRBV11-2	TRBJ2-7	15	ASSSSGVQGGFYEQY
TRBV19	TRBJ1-2	16	ASSIDSAGSRVDYGYT
TRBV20-1	-	12	SARVQGQIETQY
TRBV28	TRBJ1-5	12	ASSFSGSNQPQH
TRBV5-6	TRBJ2-7	10	ASSPYGYEQY
TRBV20-1	TRBJ2-1	10	SASSGYNEQF
TRBV11-1	TRBJ1-2	10	ASSPTGYGYT
TRBV12-3/TRBV12-4	TRBJ1-1	13	ASSFYGGTGGPAF
TRBV12-3/TRBV12-4	TRBJ1-6	13	ASSLWGAKNSPLH
TRBV11-2	TRBJ1-3	15	ASSLVLSGLSGNTIY
TRBV5-1	TRBJ2-1	14	ASSLGGSSGSNEQF
TRBV2	TRBJ1-5	13	ASSVGQLSNQPQH
TRBV19	TRBJ2-1	16	ASSLPFGGRGGYNEQF
TRBV20-1	TRBJ1-2	8	SAFYDGYT
TRBV7-2	TRBJ1-2	13	ASSSNGQGQYGYT
TRBV24-1	TRBJ2-1	11	ATSRVGENEQS
TRBV10-3	TRBJ2-3	11	AISGHDSDTQY
TRBV10-3	TRBJ2-7	14	TISETGTGLSYEQY
TRBV20-1	TRBJ1-2	11	SAPDRGTYGYT
TRBV10-3	TRBJ1-5	13	AISTTGDSNQPQH
TRBV4-3	TRBJ2-7	12	ASSQGLAGYEQY
TRBV5-6	TRBJ2-3	16	ASGFLVGGGRAADTQY
TRBV19	TRBJ1-1	11	ASIPGLGTEAF
TRBV28	TRBJ1-2	12	ASSPLQSRAGDT
TRBV25-1	TRBJ1-1	13	ASSKPQGGDTEAF
TRBV24-1	TRBJ1-5	11	ATSAVSNQPQH
TRBV7-8	TRBJ1-4	12	ASSLVVTNEKLF
TRBV12-3/TRBV12-4	TRBJ1-2	10	ASSPGLYGYT
TRBV10-3	TRBJ2-3	13	AISGLGTSTDTQY
TRBV3-1	TRBJ2-3	15	ASSPRSTSPLGDTQY
TRBV2	TRBJ1-5	11	ATSEDFNQPQH
TRBV5-6	TRBJ2-7	11	ASSSGPGNDQY
TRBV25-1	TRBJ2-5	11	ASRLTGGGTQY
TRBV12-3/TRBV12-4	TRBJ1-1	10	ATRVLNTEAF
TRBV5-1	TRBJ2-2	15	ASSLGTGTGNTGELF
TRBV11-1	TRBJ2-1	14	ASSLAGGGLVDEQF
TRBV2	TRBJ2-2	13	ASSPGGPWAGELF
TRBV7-2	TRBJ1-5	12	ASSLELLNQPQH
TRBV19	TRBJ1-1	13	ASSIRVPGRTEAF
TRBV18	TRBJ1-1	12	ASSAELIPTEAF
TRBV7-9	TRBJ1-4	12	ASSADSLNEKLF
TRBV27	TRBJ2-5	13	ASSSRQATWETQY
TRBV18	TRBJ2-3	15	ASSPRTSGGTGDTQY
TRBV6-1	TRBJ1-5	12	ASSERQGGQPQH
TRBV25-1	TRBJ1-2	11	ASSELINYGYT
TRBV10-3	TRBJ1-4	10	ASTRGGKKLF
TRBV7-6	TRBJ2-5	12	ASSAERAQETQY
TRBV2	TRBJ2-6	12	ASSEGKGANVLT